One sample yielded the 25 T cell receptor beta chains listed below, sequenced in a study of cytomegalovirus exposure and HLA in healthy donors. The PCR made use of 60 Vbeta and 13 Jbeta primers. TCRdb's copy holds only in-frame clones and misses some; the assay was immunoSEQ multiplex PCR. Of some 91,000 clones in the sample, around 82% are singletons; the top ten hold around 3%. The sample taken for sequencing was PBMCs. These receptors were collected from a man aged 40-50 years in good health and CMV-seronegative.

The CDR3 DNA sequence: TGTGCCAGCAGCTTAGGCGGAGCGGGAGGGTCTGGGGCCAACGTCCTGACTTTC. This encodes CASSLGGAGGSGANVLTF. The rearrangement joins TRBV7-9 to TRBJ2-6; 10 positions match TRBD2. This CDR3 is built from 18 residues. V gave up 1 base and J gave up 1 base; unmatched junction bases: 4. In germline, CDR1 is SEHNR, CDR2 FQNEAQ (reference sequence).

The chain is built from TRBV6-1 and TRBJ1-1; D is perhaps TRBD1 (6 bases). The CDR3 is made up of 11 amino acids. Trimming took 4 bases from V and 10 from J, leaving 10 bases between them. The germline CDR1 and CDR2 sequences are MNHNS and SASEGT. The DNA of the CDR3 is TGTGCCAGCAGTGCCCAGGGGTCAGCTTTCTTT. This translates into CASSAQGSAFF.

This clone qualifies as medium-sized. The genes are TRBV7-8 and TRBJ1-3, with a tentative D call TRBD1 (5 bases). Between the trimmed V and J ends, which lost 3 bases and 0 bases, there was a span of 9 bases. This CDR3 is built from 15 residues. The germline V gene has CDR1 SGHVS and CDR2 FQNEAQ. The CDR3 reads CASSFADSSGNTIYF. CDR3 coding DNA: TGTGCCAGCAGCTTCGCAGACAGCTCTGGAAACACCATATATTTT. Based on the CDR3 plus reference TRBV7-8 and TRBJ1-3, the full variable domain is GAGVSQSPRYKVAKRGQDVALRCDPISGHVSLFWYQQALGQGPEFLTYFQNEAQLDKSGLPSDRFFAERPEGSVSTLKIQRTQQEDSAVYLCASSFADSSGNTIYFGEGSWLTVV.

This sequence joins TRBV11-1 and TRBJ1-1, with D maybe TRBD1 (5 bases). The CDR3 consists of 14 residues. Germline V gives CDR1 SGHAT, CDR2 FQDESV (reference sequence). Trimming removed 1 base at V and 2 bases at J, with 8 bases between. CDR3 coding DNA: TGTGCCAGCAGCTTAGGAAGGGGTAACACTGAAGCTTTCTTT. This encodes CASSLGRGNTEAFF.

This chain joins TRBV5-4 and TRBJ2-5; D possibly corresponds to TRBD1 (5 bases). The V end lost 1 base, the J end lost 2 bases, and 9 bases lay between the germline ends. This CDR3 has 14 residues. Per germline, CDR1 SGHNT and CDR2 YYREEE (reference sequence). DNA for the CDR3: TGTGCCAGCAGCTTGATGGACAAGCAAGAGACCCAGTACTTC. It codes for CASSLMDKQETQYF. Filled out from reference TRBV5-4 and TRBJ2-5, the complete variable domain reads ETGVTQSPTHLIKTRGQQVTLRCSSQSGHNTVSWYQQALGQGPQFIFQYYREEENGRGNFPPRFSGLQFPNYSSELNVNALELDDSALYLCASSLMDKQETQYFGPGTRLLVL.

This clone was seen only a few times. The chain joins TRBV20-1 to TRBJ1-1, with D hard to call. CDR1 and CDR2 (germline): DFQATT, SNEGSKA (reference sequence). V lost 3 bases, J lost 3 bases, and 5 bases lay in between. This CDR3 has 11 amino acids. CDR3 sequence: CSASPDTEAFF. The CDR3 DNA reads TGCAGTGCTAGTCCGGACACTGAAGCTTTCTTT.

The chain employs TRBV25-1 and TRBJ2-7; 9 nucleotides align to TRBD2. The germline CDR1 and CDR2 sequences are MGHDK and SYGVNS. The CDR3 has 15 residues. J gave up 2 bases and V 9 bases, and 11 bases lay outside the gene matches. Written as DNA, the CDR3 is TGTGCCAGAAAACCGCCCCGCGGGGGGGCCTACGAGCAGTACTTC. Its translation: CARKPPRGGAYEQYF.

This clone is a singleton in its sample. At the DNA level, this CDR3 is encoded by other sequences in the same sample as well. J is TRBJ1-2 and V is TRBV6-5; 8 bases match TRBD1. In germline, CDR1 is MNHEY, CDR2 SVGAGI. This CDR3 is 14 amino acids long. J lost 6 bases, V lost 0 bases, and 3 bases had no gene match. CDR3 sequence reads: CASSYSSGGHGYTF. The CDR3 DNA reads TGTGCCAGCAGTTACTCGTCAGGGGGCCATGGCTACACCTTC.

CDR3 region: CASSQGQYTGELFF. In nucleotides, the CDR3 is TGTGCCAGCAGCCAGGGACAGTACACCGGGGAGCTGTTTTTT. V and J are TRBV5-5 and TRBJ2-2, with 7 bases that match TRBD1. This CDR3 has 14 amino acids. Germline V gives CDR1 SGHKS, CDR2 YYEKEE (reference sequence). V lost 4 bases and J lost 3; bases outside the gene matches: 3.

The chain carries TRBV28 and TRBJ2-1, with D possibly matching TRBD1 (5 bases). Germline values: CDR1 MDHEN, CDR2 SYDVKM. V lost 3 bases to trimming and J lost 9 bases, with 9 bases between them. The CDR3 is 12 residues long. Written as DNA, the CDR3 is TGTGCCAGCAGTTTGGGGCATCTTGAGCAGTTCTTC. It encodes CASSLGHLEQFF.

The rearrangement links TRBV11-2 to TRBJ1-4; D unclear. The germline V gene has CDR1 SGHAT and CDR2 FQNNGV. This CDR3 has 15 residues. Between the trimmed V and J ends, which lost 0 bases and 4 bases, there was a span of 9 bases. CDR3 loop: CASSLDPVHNEKLFF. Here the CDR3 DNA reads TGTGCCAGCAGCTTAGATCCAGTCCATAATGAAAAACTGTTTTTT.

The V gene is TRBV5-1, the J gene TRBJ2-7, with TRBD1 identical over 9 bases. Germline V gene lookup returns CDR1 SGHRS and CDR2 YFSETQ. The CDR3 totals 14 residues. The junction had 3 bases not matched to a gene; V was cut back by 0 bases and J by 5 bases. CDR3 amino acids: CASSLGDRVNEQYF. CDR3 DNA: TGCGCCAGCAGCTTGGGGGACAGGGTAAACGAGCAGTACTTC.

The table lists this clone with a count of one. The V and J genes are TRBV6-5 and TRBJ2-7; 11 bases fit TRBD2. Germline V CDR1 and CDR2: MNHEY, SVGAGI. The CDR3 totals 14 residues. V shed 4 bases and J 9 bases; nucleotides not matched to a gene: 8. This chain's CDR3 is CASSSPSGRRGQYF. In DNA, the CDR3 is TGTGCCAGCAGTTCCCCTAGCGGGAGGCGGGGGCAGTACTTC.

In DNA form, the CDR3 reads TGTGCCACCAGCAGAGAGGGGGCCGGGGGCAATCAGCCCCAGCATTTT. Residues: CATSREGAGGNQPQHF. The rearrangement uses TRBV15 and TRBJ1-5; D perhaps matches TRBD1 (6 bases). V lost 0 bases to trimming and J lost 2 bases, with 11 bases between them. Germline CDR1 LNHNV, CDR2 YYDKDF (reference sequence). The CDR3 sequence is 16 residues long.

This chain joins TRBV28 and TRBJ1-1, with 11 bases matching TRBD1. The CDR3 is 13 residues long. CDR1 MDHEN and CDR2 SYDVKM come from the germline V gene. Losses at the gene ends were 5 bases for V and 11 bases for J; bases not matched to a gene: 7. The CDR3: CASSRGTGGLAFF. The CDR3 nucleotides read TGTGCCAGCAGTCGTGGGACAGGGGGGTTGGCTTTCTTT.

The gene calls are TRBV27 and TRBJ1-2, with D tentatively TRBD1 (6 bases). CDR1 and CDR2 from the germline V gene are MNHEY and SMNVEV (reference sequence). V lost 3 bases, J lost 3 bases, and 14 bases lay in between. This CDR3 has 15 residues. The CDR3 loop is CASSLRTASDYGYTF. The CDR3 DNA reads as TGTGCCAGCAGTTTGCGGACAGCGTCCGACTATGGCTACACCTTC.

The chain joins TRBV5-1 to TRBJ2-5, with D uncertain. The DNA end favors TRBJ2-7, so the J call may be wrong. The CDR3 covers 14 residues. Germline V gives CDR1 SGHRS, CDR2 YFSETQ. Here the CDR3 reads CASFIDSGASEQYF. The CDR3 DNA sequence: TGCGCCAGTTTCATAGACTCTGGAGCTAGCGAGCAGTACTTC.

This clone was picked up one time. V is TRBV5-1 and J is TRBJ2-5; 8 bases match TRBD2. Germline V CDR1 and CDR2: SGHRS, YFSETQ. V shed 0 bases, J shed 5 bases, and the junction held 6 bases outside the gene matches. The CDR3 is 15 residues long. The CDR3 loop is CASSLAGGYGETQYF. In nucleotides, the CDR3 is TGCGCCAGCAGCTTGGCGGGGGGGTACGGGGAGACCCAGTACTTC.

The chain couples TRBV30 to TRBJ2-7, with 14 bases lining up with TRBD2. The germline V gene encodes CDR1 GTSNPN and CDR2 SVGIG (reference sequence). Trimming at V came to 2 bases and at J to 2 bases, leaving 5 bases not matched to a gene. This CDR3 contains 16 residues. CDR3 region: CAWSTGLAGETYEQYF. CDR3 nucleotides: TGTGCCTGGAGTACGGGACTAGCGGGGGAGACCTACGAGCAGTACTTC.

V and J are TRBV6-1 and TRBJ2-1; 7 nucleotides line up with TRBD2. J was trimmed by 1 base and V by 4 bases; bases with no gene match: 7. CDR3 length: 16 residues. The germline CDR1 and CDR2 sequences are MNHNS and SASEGT. CDR3 coding DNA: TGTGCCAGCAGTGGCCCCCTAGCGGAGTCCTACAATGAGCAGTTCTTC. Translated: CASSGPLAESYNEQFF.

The chain has TRBV7-9 and TRBJ1-5, with a possible D match to TRBD1 (6 bases). This CDR3 is 12 amino acids long. The germline gives CDR1 SEHNR, CDR2 FQNEAQ (reference sequence). Trimming pared 5 bases from V and 11 bases from J, leaving 13 bases between. CDR3 in DNA: TGTGCCAGCAGCAGGGACACCGGGTCCCAGCATTTT. This sequence encodes CASSRDTGSQHF.

The chain links TRBV7-2 to TRBJ2-2, with 14 bases matching TRBD2. This CDR3 region has 17 residues. V was pared by 5 bases and J by 0 bases, with 2 bases of the junction left unmatched. CDR1 is SGHTA and CDR2 is FQGNSA in the germline V gene. This chain's CDR3 is CASSRGLAGANTGELFF. CDR3 coding DNA: TGTGCCAGCAGCCGGGGACTAGCGGGGGCGAACACCGGGGAGCTGTTTTTT.

The chain recombines TRBV5-4 with TRBJ2-5, with 10 bases identical to TRBD1. Germline CDR1 SGHNT, CDR2 YYREEE (reference sequence). Losses at the gene ends were 4 bases for V and 4 bases for J; bases not matched to a gene: 7. CDR3 length: 15 residues. The CDR3 sequence is CASSMSGDRGETQYF. The CDR3 nucleotides read TGTGCCAGCAGCATGTCTGGGGACAGGGGAGAGACCCAGTACTTC.

V gene TRBV4-1 combines with J gene TRBJ2-2; D may be TRBD2 (5 bases). Germline CDR1 MGHRA, CDR2 YSYEKL. The V end lost 3 bases, the J end lost 4 bases, and 12 bases lay between the germline ends. CDR3 length: 15 residues. The CDR3 sequence is CASSQRAGGTGELFF. CDR3 sequence (DNA): TGCGCCAGCAGCCAGAGGGCAGGCGGCACCGGGGAGCTGTTTTTT.

This rearrangement joins TRBV19 to TRBJ1-6, with 9 positions matching TRBD1. This CDR3 has 18 amino acids. V dropped 2 bases and J dropped 5; count of bases not matched to a gene: 10. CDR1 is LNHDA and CDR2 is SQIVND in the germline V gene (reference sequence). The CDR3 nucleotides are TGTGCCAGTAGTATATCCCCCCCGCGGACAGGGGATAATTCACCCCTCCACTTT. Its protein product is CASSISPPRTGDNSPLHF.